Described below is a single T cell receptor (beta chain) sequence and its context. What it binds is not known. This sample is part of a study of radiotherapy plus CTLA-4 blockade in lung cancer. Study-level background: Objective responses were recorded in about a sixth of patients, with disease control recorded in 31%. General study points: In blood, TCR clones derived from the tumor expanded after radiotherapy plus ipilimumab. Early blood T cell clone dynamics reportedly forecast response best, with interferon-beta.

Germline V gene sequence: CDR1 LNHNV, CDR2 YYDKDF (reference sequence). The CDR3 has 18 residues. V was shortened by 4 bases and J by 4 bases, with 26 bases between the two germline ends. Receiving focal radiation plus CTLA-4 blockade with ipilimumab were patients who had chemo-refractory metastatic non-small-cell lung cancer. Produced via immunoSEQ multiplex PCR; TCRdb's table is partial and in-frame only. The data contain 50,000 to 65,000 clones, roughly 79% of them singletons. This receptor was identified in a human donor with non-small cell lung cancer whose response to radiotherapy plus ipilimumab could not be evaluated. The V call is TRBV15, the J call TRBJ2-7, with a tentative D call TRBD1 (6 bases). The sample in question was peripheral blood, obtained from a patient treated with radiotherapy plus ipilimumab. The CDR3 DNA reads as TGTGCCACCAGCAATTTCGGCATACAGGGCGCGATTCTATACGAGCAGTACTTC. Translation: CATSNFGIQGAILYEQYF.